Listed here is a single TCR beta chain. Its antigen remains unknown. The sample belongs to a study of OX40 agonist ivuxolimab in advanced cancers. Findings and limits, study-wide: At doses 0.1 to 3.0 mg/kg, CD4+ and CD8+ clones expanded.

The germline gives CDR1 LNHDA, CDR2 SQIVND (reference sequence). The CDR3 has 13 amino acids. Trimming shortened V by 3 bases and J by 6 bases, and 12 bases separated the two germline ends. Sequenced by immunoSEQ multiplex PCR; TCRdb stores in-frame clones only, minus some. Of about 16,000 clones listed, around nine tenths are singletons. The TCR originated in an adult with an advanced solid tumor such as melanoma, head and neck, liver or kidney cancer. The material sequenced was CD4+ or CD8+ T cells sorted from blood, taken in a trial of the OX40 agonist ivuxolimab. The gene calls are TRBV19 and TRBJ2-7; D is ambiguous. This CDR3 reads CASSMSQTSEQYF. The CDR3 DNA reads TGTGCCAGTAGTATGAGCCAGACCTCCGAGCAGTACTTC.